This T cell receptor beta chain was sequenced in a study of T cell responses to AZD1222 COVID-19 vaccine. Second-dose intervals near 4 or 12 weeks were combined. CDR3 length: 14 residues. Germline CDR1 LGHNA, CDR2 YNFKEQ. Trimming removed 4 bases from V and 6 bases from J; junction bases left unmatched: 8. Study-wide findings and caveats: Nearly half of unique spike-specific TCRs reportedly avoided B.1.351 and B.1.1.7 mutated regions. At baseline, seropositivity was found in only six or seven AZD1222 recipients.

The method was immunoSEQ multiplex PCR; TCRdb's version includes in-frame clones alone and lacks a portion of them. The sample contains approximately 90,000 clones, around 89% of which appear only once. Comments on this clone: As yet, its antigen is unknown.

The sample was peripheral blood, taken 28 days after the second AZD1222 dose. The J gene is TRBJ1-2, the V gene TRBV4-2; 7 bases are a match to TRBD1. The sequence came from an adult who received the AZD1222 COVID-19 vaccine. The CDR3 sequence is CASSPAGGGDGYTF. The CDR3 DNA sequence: TGTGCCAGCAGCCCAGCAGGGGGGGGCGATGGCTACACCTTC.